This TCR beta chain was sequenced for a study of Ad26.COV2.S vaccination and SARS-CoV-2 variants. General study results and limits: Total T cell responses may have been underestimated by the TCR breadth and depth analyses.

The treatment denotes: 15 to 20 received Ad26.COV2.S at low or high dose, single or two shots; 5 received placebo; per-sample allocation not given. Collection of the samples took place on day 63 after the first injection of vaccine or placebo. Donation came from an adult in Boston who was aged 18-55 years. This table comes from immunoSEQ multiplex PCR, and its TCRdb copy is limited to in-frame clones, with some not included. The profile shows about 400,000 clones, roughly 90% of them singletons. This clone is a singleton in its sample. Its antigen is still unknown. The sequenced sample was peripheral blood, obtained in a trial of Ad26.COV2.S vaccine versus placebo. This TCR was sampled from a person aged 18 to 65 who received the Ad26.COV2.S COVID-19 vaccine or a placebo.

The CDR3 reads CASSQAAGGTDTQYF. Written as DNA, the CDR3 is TGCGCCAGCAGCCAAGCGGCGGGGGGCACAGATACGCAGTATTTT. The V and J genes are TRBV4-1 and TRBJ2-3; 7 nucleotides line up with TRBD2. Looked up from germline, CDR1 is MGHRA and CDR2 is YSYEKL. CDR3 length: 15 amino acids. The trim removed 1 base at V and 1 base at J, leaving 2 bases unmatched.